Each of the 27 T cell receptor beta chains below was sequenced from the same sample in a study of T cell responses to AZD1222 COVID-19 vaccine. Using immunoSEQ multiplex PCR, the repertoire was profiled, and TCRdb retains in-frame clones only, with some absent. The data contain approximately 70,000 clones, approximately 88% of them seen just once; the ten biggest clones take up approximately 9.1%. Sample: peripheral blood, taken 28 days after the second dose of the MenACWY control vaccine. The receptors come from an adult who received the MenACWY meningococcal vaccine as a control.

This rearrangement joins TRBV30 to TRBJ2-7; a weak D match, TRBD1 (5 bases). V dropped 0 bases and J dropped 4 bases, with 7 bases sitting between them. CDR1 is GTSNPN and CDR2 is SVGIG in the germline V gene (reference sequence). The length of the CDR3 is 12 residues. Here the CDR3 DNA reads TGTGCCTGGAGTGTTCCAGGGTACGAGCAGTACTTC. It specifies CAWSVPGYEQYF.

The CDR3 loop reads CASSGRGSSGNTIYF. CDR3 bases: TGTGCCAGCAGTGGGCGGGGGAGCTCTGGAAACACCATATATTTT. V is TRBV6-4 and J is TRBJ1-3, with D perhaps matching TRBD1 (5 bases). Germline-derived CDR1 and CDR2 are MRHNA and SNTAGT. Trimming took off 4 bases at V and 0 bases at J, with 10 bases between the two ends. The CDR3 covers 15 residues.

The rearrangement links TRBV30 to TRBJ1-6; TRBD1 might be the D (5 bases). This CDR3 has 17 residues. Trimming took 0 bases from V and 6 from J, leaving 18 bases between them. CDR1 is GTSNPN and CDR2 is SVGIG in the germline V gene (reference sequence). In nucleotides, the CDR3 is TGTGCCTGGAGTGTACCTGTGGGGCAGGGTTTTAATTCACCCCTCCACTTT. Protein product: CAWSVPVGQGFNSPLHF.

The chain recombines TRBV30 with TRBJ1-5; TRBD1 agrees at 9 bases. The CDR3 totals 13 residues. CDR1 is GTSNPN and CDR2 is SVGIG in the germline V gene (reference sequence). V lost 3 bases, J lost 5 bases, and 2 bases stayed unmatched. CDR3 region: CAWRTGGDQPQHF. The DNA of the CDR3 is TGTGCCTGGAGGACAGGGGGGGATCAGCCCCAGCATTTT.

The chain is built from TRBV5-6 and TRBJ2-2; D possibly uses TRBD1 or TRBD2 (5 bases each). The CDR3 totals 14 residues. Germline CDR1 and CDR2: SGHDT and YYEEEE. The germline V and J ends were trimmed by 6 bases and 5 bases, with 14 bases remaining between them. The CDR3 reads CASTPLGATGELFF. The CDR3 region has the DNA TGTGCCAGCACCCCACTAGGGGCGACCGGGGAGCTGTTTTTT.

CDR3 region: CASSETGGPVDTQYF. The CDR3 coding sequence is TGTGCCAGCAGTGAAACGGGGGGGCCTGTAGATACGCAGTATTTT. The chain is built from TRBV25-1 and TRBJ2-3, with TRBD2 identical over 8 bases. Trimming at V came to 2 bases and at J to 5 bases, leaving 6 bases not matched to a gene. This CDR3 spans 15 amino acids. Germline values: CDR1 MGHDK, CDR2 SYGVNS.

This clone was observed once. The DNA of the CDR3 is TGTGCCAGCAGTTACGCCGGGAACAGGGACGATTATGGCTACACCTTC. As protein: CASSYAGNRDDYGYTF. This chain joins TRBV6-6 and TRBJ1-2; D may be TRBD1 (6 bases). Germline values: CDR1 MNHNY, CDR2 SVGAGI (reference sequence). This CDR3 has 16 amino acids. V lost 2 bases and J 5 bases, leaving 18 bases between the germline ends.

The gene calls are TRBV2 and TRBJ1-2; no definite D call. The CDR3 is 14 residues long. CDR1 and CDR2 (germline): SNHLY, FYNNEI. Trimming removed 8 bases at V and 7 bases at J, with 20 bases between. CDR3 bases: TGTGCCAGCGGACCGAAAGACCTCTTTGGTGGCTACACCTTC. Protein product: CASGPKDLFGGYTF.

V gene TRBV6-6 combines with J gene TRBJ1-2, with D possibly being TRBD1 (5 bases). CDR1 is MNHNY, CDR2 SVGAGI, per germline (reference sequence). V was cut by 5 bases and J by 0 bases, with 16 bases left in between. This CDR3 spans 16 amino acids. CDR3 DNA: TGTGCCAGCAGTCTATCAGGCCAGGGCTCTAACTATGGCTACACCTTC. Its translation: CASSLSGQGSNYGYTF.

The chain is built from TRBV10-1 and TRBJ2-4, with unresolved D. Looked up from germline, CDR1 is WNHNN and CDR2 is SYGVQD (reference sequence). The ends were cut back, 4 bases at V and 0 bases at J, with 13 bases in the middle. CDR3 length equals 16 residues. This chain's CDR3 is CASSGSGVLAKNIQYF. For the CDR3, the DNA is TGCGCCAGCAGTGGATCGGGTGTTTTAGCCAAAAACATTCAGTACTTC.

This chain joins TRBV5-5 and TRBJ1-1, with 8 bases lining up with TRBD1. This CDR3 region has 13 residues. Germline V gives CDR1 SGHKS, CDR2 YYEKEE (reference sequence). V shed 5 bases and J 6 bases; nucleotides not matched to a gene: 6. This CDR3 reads CASSRQGPAEAFF. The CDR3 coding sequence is TGTGCCAGCAGTCGACAGGGGCCGGCTGAAGCTTTCTTT.

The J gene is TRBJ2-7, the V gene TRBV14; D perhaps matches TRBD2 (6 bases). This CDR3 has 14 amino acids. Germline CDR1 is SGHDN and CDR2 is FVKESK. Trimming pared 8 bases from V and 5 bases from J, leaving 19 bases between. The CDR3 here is CASAPSSSVNEQYF. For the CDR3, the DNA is TGTGCCAGCGCCCCGAGTTCTAGCGTAAACGAGCAGTACTTC.

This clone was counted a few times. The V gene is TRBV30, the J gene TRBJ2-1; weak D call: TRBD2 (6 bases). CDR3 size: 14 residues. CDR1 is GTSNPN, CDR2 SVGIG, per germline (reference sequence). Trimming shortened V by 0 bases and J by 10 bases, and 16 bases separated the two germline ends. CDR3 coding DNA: TGTGCCTGGAGTGTACGATGGGACTTCGGGGAGCAGTTCTTC. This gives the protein CAWSVRWDFGEQFF.

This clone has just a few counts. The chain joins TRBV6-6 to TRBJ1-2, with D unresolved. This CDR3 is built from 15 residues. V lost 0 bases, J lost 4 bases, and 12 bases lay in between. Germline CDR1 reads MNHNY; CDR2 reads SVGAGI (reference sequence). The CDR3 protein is CASSYSSNPGYGYTF. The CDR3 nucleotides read TGTGCCAGCAGTTACTCGAGCAATCCAGGCTATGGCTACACCTTC.

The CDR3 DNA sequence: TGTGCCAGTACCCCCGGCCAGGAGAATCAGCCCCAGCATTTT. Protein product: CASTPGQENQPQHF. V gene TRBV19 combines with J gene TRBJ1-5; D call uncertain. Germline V lookup: CDR1 LNHDA, CDR2 SQIVND (reference sequence). Trimming left V 7 bases short and J 4 bases short, with 14 bases between. The CDR3 runs to 14 residues.

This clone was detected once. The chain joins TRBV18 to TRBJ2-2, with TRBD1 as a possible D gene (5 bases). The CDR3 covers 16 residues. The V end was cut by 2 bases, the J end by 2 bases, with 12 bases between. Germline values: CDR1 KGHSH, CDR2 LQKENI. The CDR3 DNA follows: TGTGCCAGCTCACCAAGGCAGGGCGGCAACACCGGGGAGCTGTTTTTT. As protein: CASSPRQGGNTGELFF.

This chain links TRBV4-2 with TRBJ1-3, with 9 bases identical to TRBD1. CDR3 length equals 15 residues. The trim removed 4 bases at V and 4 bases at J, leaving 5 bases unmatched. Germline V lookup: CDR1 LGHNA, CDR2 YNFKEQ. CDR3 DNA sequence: TGTGCCAGCAGCCGGGGGACAGGGACGGGAAACACCATATATTTT. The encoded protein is CASSRGTGTGNTIYF.

CDR3 nucleotide sequence: TGTGCCAGCAAAGGGGGGTGGTCGGCTGGCTACACCTTC. It yields the protein CASKGGWSAGYTF. The V gene is TRBV27, the J gene TRBJ1-2; D possibly corresponds to TRBD1 (6 bases). The V and J ends lost 7 bases and 7 bases respectively, with 16 bases between them. This CDR3 comprises 13 residues. CDR1 and CDR2 from the germline V gene are MNHEY and SMNVEV (reference sequence).

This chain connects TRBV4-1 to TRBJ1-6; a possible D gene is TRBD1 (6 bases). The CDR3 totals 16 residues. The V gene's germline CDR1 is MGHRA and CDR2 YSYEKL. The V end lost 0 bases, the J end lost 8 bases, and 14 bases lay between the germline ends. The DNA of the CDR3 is TGCGCCAGCAGCCAAGATGGGGGCTTTGGGGATTCACCCCTCCACTTT. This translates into CASSQDGGFGDSPLHF.

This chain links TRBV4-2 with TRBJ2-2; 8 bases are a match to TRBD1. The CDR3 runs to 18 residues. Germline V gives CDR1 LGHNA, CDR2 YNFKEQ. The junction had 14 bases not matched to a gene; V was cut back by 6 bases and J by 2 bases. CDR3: CASSHRVLRGQNTGELFF. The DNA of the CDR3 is TGTGCCAGCAGTCACCGAGTCCTCAGGGGGCAAAACACCGGGGAGCTGTTTTTT.

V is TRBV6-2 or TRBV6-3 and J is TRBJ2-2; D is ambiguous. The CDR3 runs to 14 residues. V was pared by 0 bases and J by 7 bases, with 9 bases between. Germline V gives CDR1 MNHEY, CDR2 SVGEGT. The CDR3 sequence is CASSYSTSGGELFF. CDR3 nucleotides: TGTGCCAGCAGTTACTCAACGTCAGGCGGGGAGCTGTTTTTT.

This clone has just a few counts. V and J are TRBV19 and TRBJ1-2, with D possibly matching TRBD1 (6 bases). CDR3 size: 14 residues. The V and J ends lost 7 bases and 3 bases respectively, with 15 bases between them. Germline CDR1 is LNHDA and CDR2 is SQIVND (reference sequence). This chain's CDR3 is CASTRGRAHYGYTF. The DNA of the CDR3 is TGTGCCAGTACCAGGGGCCGGGCCCACTATGGCTACACCTTC.

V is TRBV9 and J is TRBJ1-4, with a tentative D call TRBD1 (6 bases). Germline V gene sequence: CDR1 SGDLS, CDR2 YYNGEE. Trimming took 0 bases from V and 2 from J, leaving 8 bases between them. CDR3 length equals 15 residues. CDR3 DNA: TGTGCCAGCAGCGTAGATCAGGGGACTAATGAAAAACTGTTTTTT. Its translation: CASSVDQGTNEKLFF.

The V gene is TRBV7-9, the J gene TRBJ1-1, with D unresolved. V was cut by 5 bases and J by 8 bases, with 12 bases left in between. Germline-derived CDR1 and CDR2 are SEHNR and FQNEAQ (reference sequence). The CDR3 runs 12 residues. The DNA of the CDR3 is TGTGCCAGCAGCCATGGGCAGGCGGAAGCTTTCTTT. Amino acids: CASSHGQAEAFF.

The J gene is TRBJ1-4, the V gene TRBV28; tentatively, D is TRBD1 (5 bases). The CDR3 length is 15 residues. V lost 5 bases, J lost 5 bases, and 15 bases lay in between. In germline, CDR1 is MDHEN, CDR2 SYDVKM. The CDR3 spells CASSSAGTQNEKLFF. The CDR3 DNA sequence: TGTGCCAGCAGTAGCGCCGGGACCCAGAATGAAAAACTGTTTTTT.

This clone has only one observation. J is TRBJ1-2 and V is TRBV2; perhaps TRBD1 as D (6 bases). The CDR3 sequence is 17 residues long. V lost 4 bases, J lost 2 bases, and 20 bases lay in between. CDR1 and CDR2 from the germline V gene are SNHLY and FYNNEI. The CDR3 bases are TGTGCCAGCAGTGGTCGAGGGGCCCAGGGGCAAAACTATGGCTACACCTTC. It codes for CASSGRGAQGQNYGYTF.

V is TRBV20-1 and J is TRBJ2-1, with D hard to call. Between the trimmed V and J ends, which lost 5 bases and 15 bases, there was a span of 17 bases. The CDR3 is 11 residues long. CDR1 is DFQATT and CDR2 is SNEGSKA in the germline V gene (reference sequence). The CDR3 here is CSASLETIRFF. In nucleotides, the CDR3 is TGCAGTGCTTCCCTGGAAACGATCCGGTTCTTC.